The 24 T cell receptor beta chains reported below all come from one sample, sequenced in a study of beta chain features in type 1 diabetes. Expressed TCRB transcripts were sequenced after all isolated RNA was converted to cDNA. Measured with immunoSEQ multiplex PCR; TCRdb has only the in-frame clones, and not every one. In the table there are about 900,000 clones, about a sixth of which are singletons. The sample taken for sequencing was naive CD4+ T cells from blood. All receptors come from a woman in her late teens or twenties in good health.

The rearrangement joins TRBV9 to TRBJ2-5; TRBD1 might be the D (6 bases). V was trimmed by 0 bases and J by 5 bases, leaving 17 bases between them. The CDR3 covers 16 residues. Germline-derived CDR1 and CDR2 are SGDLS and YYNGEE. CDR3 sequence: CASSVGGQGLKETQYF. In nucleotides, the CDR3 is TGTGCCAGCAGCGTAGGGGGTCAGGGGTTAAAGGAGACCCAGTACTTC.

The chain joins TRBV28 to TRBJ2-7; D remains unclear. Between the trimmed V and J ends, which lost 5 bases and 4 bases, there was a span of 18 bases. CDR1 MDHEN and CDR2 SYDVKM come from the germline V gene. The CDR3 is 15 residues long. The CDR3 sequence is CASSPMDGRPYEQYF. CDR3 nucleotides: TGTGCCAGCAGTCCCATGGATGGTCGACCTTACGAGCAGTACTTC.

The chain joins TRBV6-5 to TRBJ2-1, with a tentative D call TRBD2 (5 bases). CDR1 is MNHEY and CDR2 is SVGAGI in the germline V gene. The CDR3 runs to 15 residues. V dropped 0 bases and J dropped 7 bases, with 13 bases sitting between them. The CDR3 DNA follows: TGTGCCAGCAGTTACTCTCCCGGGGTTATTAATGAGCAGTTCTTC. Its translation is CASSYSPGVINEQFF.

V usage is TRBV5-1 and J usage is TRBJ2-1; D is uncertain. CDR1 and CDR2 (germline): SGHRS, YFSETQ. CDR3 length: 16 amino acids. Trimming left V 0 bases short and J 4 bases short, with 14 bases between. This CDR3 is CASSLAGPVQYNEQFF. Written as DNA, the CDR3 is TGCGCCAGCAGCTTGGCCGGCCCAGTACAATACAATGAGCAGTTCTTC.

This clone came up once. CDR3 sequence reads: CASSVATGGIAYNEQFF. CDR3 DNA sequence: TGTGCCAGCAGCGTAGCTACCGGCGGGATTGCCTACAATGAGCAGTTCTTC. This chain uses TRBV9 with TRBJ2-1; tentatively, D is TRBD2 (6 bases). The CDR3 spans 17 residues. CDR1 is SGDLS, CDR2 YYNGEE, per germline. Trimming took 0 bases from V and 2 from J, leaving 15 bases between them. The full variable domain, completed using reference TRBV9 and TRBJ2-1, is DSGVTQTPKHLITATGQRVTLRCSPRSGDLSVYWYQQSLDQGLQFLIQYYNGEERAKGNILERFSAQQFPDLHSELNLSSLELGDSALYFCASSVATGGIAYNEQFFGPGTRLTVL.

This clone showed up just a few times. CDR3 protein: CASSFQVHYNEQFF. CDR3 in DNA: TGTGCCAGCAGTTTCCAGGTACACTACAATGAGCAGTTCTTC. V is TRBV28 and J is TRBJ2-1; D is unresolved. CDR3 length equals 14 residues. Looked up from germline, CDR1 is MDHEN and CDR2 is SYDVKM. V was shortened by 3 bases and J by 3 bases, with 9 bases between the two germline ends.

The chain has TRBV11-2 and TRBJ2-7, with 9 bases aligning to TRBD1. Germline CDR1 is SGHAT and CDR2 is FQNNGV. The CDR3 length is 15 residues. V was clipped by 1 base and J by 5 bases; unmatched bases: 6. CDR3 region: CASSLVPGTGHEQYF. In DNA, the CDR3 is TGTGCCAGCAGCTTAGTACCCGGGACAGGGCACGAGCAGTACTTC.

The sample holds a few counts of this clone. The chain combines TRBV2 with TRBJ2-5; perhaps D is TRBD1 or TRBD2 (5 bases each). The CDR3 totals 14 residues. V gave up 6 bases and J gave up 0 bases, with 11 bases separating them. The germline gives CDR1 SNHLY, CDR2 FYNNEI. The CDR3 DNA reads as TGTGCCAGCAGGGACCCGGGACACCAAGAGACCCAGTACTTC. Translating gives CASRDPGHQETQYF. Supplemented by reference TRBV2 and TRBJ2-5, the full variable domain reads EPEVTQTPSHQVTQMGQEVILRCVPISNHLYFYWYRQILGQKVEFLVSFYNNEISEKSEIFDDQFSVERPDGSNFTLKIRSTKLEDSAMYFCASRDPGHQETQYFGPGTRLLVL.

The chain carries TRBV4-1 and TRBJ2-1, with 8 bases identical to TRBD2. The CDR3 length is 18 residues. Trimming removed 4 bases from V and 1 base from J; junction bases left unmatched: 12. Germline-derived CDR1 and CDR2 are MGHRA and YSYEKL. This CDR3 reads CASSPYHLAGRSYNEQFF. The CDR3, as DNA: TGCGCCAGCAGCCCGTACCATTTAGCGGGAAGGTCCTACAATGAGCAGTTCTTC.

This chain connects TRBV11-2 to TRBJ2-7; 7 bases map to TRBD1. The ends lost 4 bases at V and 3 bases at J; junction bases unmatched: 6. Germline CDR1 SGHAT, CDR2 FQNNGV. The CDR3 totals 14 residues. The CDR3 DNA reads as TGTGCCAGCAGCTATCGGAGACAGGGCTACGAGCAGTACTTC. It is translated as CASSYRRQGYEQYF.

This clone occurred a few times. CDR3 coding DNA: TGCGCCAGCAGCTCCCAGTTAGATGAGCAGTTCTTC. It encodes CASSSQLDEQFF. The gene calls are TRBV5-1 and TRBJ2-1; D unclear. Germline CDR1 is SGHRS and CDR2 is YFSETQ. The CDR3 covers 12 residues. Trimming left V 3 bases short and J 8 bases short, with 9 bases between.

This clone has more than one count but fewer than ten. The J gene is TRBJ2-2, the V gene TRBV5-1, with D perhaps TRBD1 (5 bases). Trimming took off 0 bases at V and 4 bases at J, with 10 bases between the two ends. In germline, CDR1 is SGHRS, CDR2 YFSETQ. The CDR3 loop spans 15 amino acids. CDR3 protein: CASSLVAGITGELFF. The CDR3 nucleotides are TGCGCCAGCAGCTTGGTAGCAGGGATCACCGGGGAGCTGTTTTTT. Complete variable domain (other parts from reference TRBV5-1 and TRBJ2-2): KAGVTQTPRYLIKTRGQQVTLSCSPISGHRSVSWYQQTPGQGLQFLFEYFSETQRNKGNFPGRFSGRQFSNSRSEMNVSTLELGDSALYLCASSLVAGITGELFFGEGSRLTVL.

This rearrangement joins TRBV7-9 to TRBJ2-2; D ambiguous. From germline, CDR1 is SEHNR and CDR2 FQNEAQ (reference sequence). V lost 2 bases, J lost 0 bases, and 13 bases lay in between. The CDR3 sequence is 17 residues long. CDR3 nucleotide sequence: TGTGCCAGCAGCTTACGACGGGCCCCCTCGAACACCGGGGAGCTGTTTTTT. It translates to CASSLRRAPSNTGELFF.

This clone was detected only a few times. The chain combines TRBV23-1 with TRBJ2-1; 11 positions match TRBD2. TRBV23-1 is designated an ORF whose function remains uncertain. V lost 1 base and J lost 6; bases outside the gene matches: 5. The CDR3 has 16 amino acids. The DNA of the CDR3 is TGCGCCAGCAGTCAATTCACTAGCGGGAGTCTCAATGAGCAGTTCTTC. Translating gives CASSQFTSGSLNEQFF.

Regarding this clone: One end of the junction does not line up with germline, which may come from a read error. Here the CDR3 reads CASIEWGRVHF. Written as DNA, the CDR3 is TGTGCCAGCATCGAGTGGGGCAGGGTGCACTTC. The chain is built from TRBV7-8 and TRBJ2-7; a possible D gene is TRBD1 (5 bases). There are 11 residues in the CDR3. Per the germline V gene, CDR1 is SGHVS and CDR2 is FQNEAQ.

CDR3 amino acids: CATGTNNEQFF. The CDR3 coding sequence is TGTGCCACCGGAACAAACAATGAGCAGTTCTTC. The chain uses TRBV6-5 and TRBJ2-1; D is uncertain. Germline V CDR1 and CDR2: MNHEY, SVGAGI. Trimming cost V 10 bases and J 5 bases, with 9 bases left between them. This CDR3 region has 11 residues.

This chain uses TRBV28 with TRBJ2-3; 11 bases are shared with TRBD2. CDR3 length: 16 amino acids. Germline V gene data show CDR1 as MDHEN and CDR2 as SYDVKM. J was trimmed by 5 bases and V by 5 bases; bases with no gene match: 9. The CDR3 DNA follows: TGTGCCAGCAGTGAAACTAGCGGGAGATACGGAGATACGCAGTATTTT. It yields the protein CASSETSGRYGDTQYF. The full variable domain, with the rest looked up from reference TRBV28 and TRBJ2-3, is DVKVTQSSRYLVKRTGEKVFLECVQDMDHENMFWYRQDPGLGLRLIYFSYDVKMKEKGDIPEGYSVSREKKERFSLILESASTNQTSMYLCASSETSGRYGDTQYFGPGTRLTVL.

Comments on this clone: Other DNA sequences in this specimen translate into the identical CDR3. The CDR3 DNA follows: TGCGCCAGCAGCTTACTAGGGTTCGAGCAGTACTTC. This translates into CASSLLGFEQYF. The gene calls are TRBV5-1 and TRBJ2-7, with a tentative D call TRBD2 (5 bases). Trimming stripped 2 bases from V and 6 bases from J, with 9 bases between. The length of the CDR3 is 12 residues. CDR1 is SGHRS and CDR2 is YFSETQ in the germline V gene.

About this clone: One junction end does not reproduce the germline sequence, and a read error may be involved. This chain uses TRBV7-2 with TRBJ2-3; TRBD2 matches 11 bases. The CDR3 length is 16 residues. The germline CDR1 and CDR2 sequences are SGHTA and FQGNSA. The CDR3 region has the DNA TGTGCCAGCAGCCTAGCGGGAGGCCCTTGGGGGGATACGCAGTATTTT. It encodes CASSLAGGPWGDTQYF.

This chain joins TRBV27 and TRBJ2-7, with TRBD2 matching over 10 bases. The ends lost 6 bases at V and 7 bases at J; junction bases unmatched: 21. The CDR3 extends over 18 amino acids. Per the germline V gene, CDR1 is MNHEY and CDR2 is SMNVEV (reference sequence). CDR3 DNA: TGTGCCAGCAGCCCACGGGCCCTTCTAGCGGGGGCTGCTGGGGAGCAGTACTTC. It yields the protein CASSPRALLAGAAGEQYF.

This clone was observed a few times. The rearrangement links TRBV29-1 to TRBJ2-1, with 12 bases fitting TRBD1. V dropped 4 bases and J dropped 4; count of bases not matched to a gene: 5. The germline V gene has CDR1 SQVTM and CDR2 ANQGSEA. There are 15 residues in the CDR3. This chain's CDR3 is CSVGKGQGAYNEQFF. The DNA for the CDR3 is TGCAGCGTTGGAAAGGGACAGGGGGCATACAATGAGCAGTTCTTC.

This clone was observed a handful of times. The genes are TRBV2 and TRBJ2-5; 10 nucleotides agree with TRBD1. This CDR3 has 15 amino acids. Germline V gene lookup returns CDR1 SNHLY and CDR2 FYNNEI. V shed 6 bases, J shed 5 bases, and the junction held 9 bases outside the gene matches. CDR3 sequence: CASRRDRGRPETQYF. In nucleotides, the CDR3 is TGTGCCAGCAGAAGGGACAGGGGCCGTCCCGAGACCCAGTACTTC.

The sample holds a few counts of this clone. This sequence joins TRBV28 and TRBJ1-1; maybe TRBD1 (5 bases). The CDR3 loop spans 14 amino acids. The ends were cut back, 4 bases at V and 5 bases at J, with 14 bases in the middle. Germline CDR1 MDHEN, CDR2 SYDVKM. The CDR3 DNA follows: TGTGCCAGCAGTTCGGGAGGGGTGGAAACTGAAGCTTTCTTT. Protein: CASSSGGVETEAFF.

The V call is TRBV5-4, the J call TRBJ2-1; weak D call: TRBD2 (6 bases). Trimming removed 0 bases at V and 9 bases at J, with 13 bases between. The CDR3 length is 14 residues. The V gene's germline CDR1 is SGHNT and CDR2 YYREEE (reference sequence). CDR3 residues: CASSLDKAGREQFF. CDR3 DNA sequence: TGTGCCAGCAGCTTGGATAAGGCGGGACGTGAGCAGTTCTTC.